This is a list of T cell receptor beta chains from one sample in a study of blood T cells in healthy people across ages. TCRdb recomputed calls from the 5' RACE reads with MiXCR, one row per CDR3 protein. This repertoire shows about 760,000 distinct CDR3 sequences, 56% found once; its top ten account for roughly 25%. Sequenced material: blood. These receptor sequences come from a man aged 35-49 years in good health. Each CDR3 is given with its conserved first and last residue. The D gene is left open where the match is weak. Where a row states a size, it is once, few, many or the class of an expanded clone; other rows omit it.

j_gene: TRBJ2-1
abundance: -
d_gene: TRBD1
v_gene: TRBV7-9
CDR3nt: TGTGCCAGCAGTCCGGACAGGACATACAATGAGCAGTTCTTC
CDR3aa: CASSPDRTYNEQFF

j_gene: TRBJ2-3
abundance: -
d_gene: -
v_gene: TRBV12-3/TRBV12-4
CDR3nt: TGTGCCAGCAGTTCTACAGGTCCACCTAAAATATGCGCAGATACGCAGTATTTT
CDR3aa: CASSSTGPPKICADTQYF

j_gene: TRBJ2-3
abundance: few
d_gene: -
v_gene: TRBV5-1
CDR3nt: TGCGCCAGCAGCGGACACGACCCTAGCACAGATACGCAGTATTTT
CDR3aa: CASSGHDPSTDTQYF

j_gene: TRBJ2-7
abundance: -
d_gene: TRBD1
v_gene: TRBV5-6
CDR3nt: TGTGCCAGCAGCTTGGAAGACAGGGACTACGAGCAGTACTTC
CDR3aa: CASSLEDRDYEQYF

j_gene: TRBJ1-2
abundance: -
d_gene: -
v_gene: TRBV10-3
CDR3nt: TGTGCCATCAGTGAGTTTGAGGGCAATGGCTACACCTTC
CDR3aa: CAISEFEGNGYTF

j_gene: TRBJ1-2
abundance: -
d_gene: -
v_gene: TRBV7-3
CDR3nt: TGTGCCAGCAGCTCACTGGGGGGGGCGAGTGCCTCGTTTGAAGGGGGCTACACCTTC
CDR3aa: CASSSLGGASASFEGGYTF

j_gene: TRBJ2-1
abundance: -
d_gene: TRBD2
v_gene: TRBV20-1
CDR3nt: TGCAGTGCTCGCCCTGGGACTAGCTTGGATGAGCAGTTCTTC
CDR3aa: CSARPGTSLDEQFF

j_gene: TRBJ2-1
abundance: -
d_gene: -
v_gene: TRBV3-1
CDR3nt: TGTGCCACCTTGACTATAAACAATGAGCAGTTCTTC
CDR3aa: CATLTINNEQFF

j_gene: TRBJ2-7
abundance: few
d_gene: -
v_gene: TRBV12-3/TRBV12-4
CDR3nt: TGTGCCAGCAGTTTAAGTCAGGCTTACGAGCAGTACTTC
CDR3aa: CASSLSQAYEQYF

j_gene: TRBJ2-5
abundance: -
d_gene: TRBD2
v_gene: TRBV2
CDR3nt: TGTGCCAGCACGACTAGCGGGGCGGTCGAAGAGACCCAGTACTTC
CDR3aa: CASTTSGAVEETQYF

j_gene: TRBJ2-5
abundance: -
d_gene: TRBD1
v_gene: TRBV12-3/TRBV12-4
CDR3nt: TGTGCCAGCAGCCGCCCCACGACAGGGGGGCAAGAGACCCAGTACTTC
CDR3aa: CASSRPTTGGQETQYF

j_gene: TRBJ2-1
abundance: -
d_gene: TRBD2
v_gene: TRBV20-1
CDR3nt: TGCAGTGCTAGAGACCCCGGGGGGGCGGCCTACAATGAGCAGTTCTTC
CDR3aa: CSARDPGGAAYNEQFF

j_gene: TRBJ2-5
abundance: -
d_gene: -
v_gene: TRBV6-1
CDR3nt: TGTGCCAGCAGTGTAAGACAGGCCCAAGAGACCCAGTACTTC
CDR3aa: CASSVRQAQETQYF

j_gene: TRBJ2-1
abundance: -
d_gene: TRBD2
v_gene: TRBV5-1
CDR3nt: TGCGCCAGCAGCATACTAGCGGGCTTCAACAATGAGCAGTTCTTC
CDR3aa: CASSILAGFNNEQFF

j_gene: TRBJ2-7
abundance: few
d_gene: -
v_gene: TRBV29-1
CDR3nt: TGCAGCGTTCGGGACTCTCACGAGCAGTACTTC
CDR3aa: CSVRDSHEQYF

j_gene: TRBJ2-1
abundance: -
d_gene: -
v_gene: TRBV28
CDR3nt: TGTGCCAGCAGTGTTAGCGGTGACTTCTACAATGAGCAGTTCTTC
CDR3aa: CASSVSGDFYNEQFF

j_gene: TRBJ1-1
abundance: few
d_gene: -
v_gene: TRBV9
CDR3nt: TGTGCCAGCAGCTCGTTCTGGGGGGGCACTGAAGCTTTCTTT
CDR3aa: CASSSFWGGTEAFF

j_gene: TRBJ2-3
abundance: few
d_gene: TRBD1
v_gene: TRBV9
CDR3nt: TGTGCCAGCAGCGTAGCGGCAGGGGGCGGCACAGATACGCAGTATTTT
CDR3aa: CASSVAAGGGTDTQYF

j_gene: TRBJ2-2
abundance: few
d_gene: TRBD2
v_gene: TRBV2
CDR3nt: TGTGCCAGCAGGACTAGCGGGGGGATCACCGGGGAGCTGTTTTTT
CDR3aa: CASRTSGGITGELFF

j_gene: TRBJ2-7
abundance: -
d_gene: -
v_gene: TRBV28
CDR3nt: TGTGCCAGCGGGGGGCCGGGACACAGATCCTACGAGCAGTACTTC
CDR3aa: CASGGPGHRSYEQYF

j_gene: TRBJ2-7
abundance: -
d_gene: -
v_gene: TRBV11-1
CDR3nt: TGTGCCAGCAGCGCTGACTACGGATCCTACGAGCAGTACTTC
CDR3aa: CASSADYGSYEQYF

j_gene: TRBJ2-7
abundance: -
d_gene: TRBD2
v_gene: TRBV5-1
CDR3nt: TGCGCCAGCAGCCTTGGACTAGCGGTGGCCGAGCAGTACTTC
CDR3aa: CASSLGLAVAEQYF

j_gene: TRBJ2-5
abundance: -
d_gene: -
v_gene: TRBV11-1
CDR3nt: TGTGCCACATCCTCCTGGGTCACGGACAAAGAGACCCAGTACTTC
CDR3aa: CATSSWVTDKETQYF

j_gene: TRBJ2-3
abundance: -
d_gene: -
v_gene: TRBV4-1
CDR3nt: TGCGCCAGCAGCCAAGAGGACGGGGAGAGGAGCACAGATACGCAGTATTTT
CDR3aa: CASSQEDGERSTDTQYF

j_gene: TRBJ2-5
abundance: few
d_gene: -
v_gene: TRBV6-1
CDR3nt: TGTGCCAGCAGTTTTGTGGCGGGAGAGACCCAGTACTTC
CDR3aa: CASSFVAGETQYF

j_gene: TRBJ2-7
abundance: -
d_gene: -
v_gene: TRBV6-6
CDR3nt: TGTGCCAGCAGTCACCCCCCCGCGTACAAGTGGGGGTACGAGCAGTACTTC
CDR3aa: CASSHPPAYKWGYEQYF

j_gene: TRBJ2-5
abundance: -
d_gene: -
v_gene: TRBV12-3/TRBV12-4
CDR3nt: TGTGCCAGCAGGCCGCCCGGAACTGAGCAGTACTTC
CDR3aa: CASRPPGTEQYF

j_gene: TRBJ1-2
abundance: few
d_gene: -
v_gene: TRBV7-2
CDR3nt: TGTGCCAGCAACCCCGGAGGCGGGCGGGGCGGCTACACCTTC
CDR3aa: CASNPGGGRGGYTF

j_gene: TRBJ1-2
abundance: few
d_gene: TRBD1
v_gene: TRBV9
CDR3nt: TGTGCCAGCAGCGTAGGACAGGGGGGGAATGGCTACACCTTC
CDR3aa: CASSVGQGGNGYTF

j_gene: TRBJ2-7
abundance: -
d_gene: -
v_gene: TRBV27
CDR3nt: TGTGCCAGCAGTTTATTCCTCACTGGGGGAACCTACGAGCAGTACTTC
CDR3aa: CASSLFLTGGTYEQYF

j_gene: TRBJ1-1
abundance: few
d_gene: -
v_gene: TRBV20-1
CDR3nt: TGCAGTGGCGGTGGTCGCACTGAAGCTTTCTTT
CDR3aa: CSGGGRTEAFF

j_gene: TRBJ2-5
abundance: few
d_gene: TRBD2
v_gene: TRBV7-2
CDR3nt: TGTGCCAGCAGCTTAGTGCTAGCGGGAGGGTCCGAGGAGACCCAGTACTTC
CDR3aa: CASSLVLAGGSEETQYF

j_gene: TRBJ2-7
abundance: -
d_gene: -
v_gene: TRBV5-1
CDR3nt: TGCGCCAGCAGCTGGGGGCAAGGTCAGCGCGAGCAGTACTTC
CDR3aa: CASSWGQGQREQYF

j_gene: TRBJ1-2
abundance: -
d_gene: TRBD1
v_gene: TRBV3-1
CDR3nt: TGTGCCAGCAGCCAGGGGACAGCCAACTATGGCTACACCTTC
CDR3aa: CASSQGTANYGYTF

j_gene: TRBJ1-2
abundance: -
d_gene: TRBD1
v_gene: TRBV7-2
CDR3nt: TGTGCCAGCAGCCCAGGGGGCGAATATGGCTACACCTTC
CDR3aa: CASSPGGEYGYTF

j_gene: TRBJ2-5
abundance: few
d_gene: -
v_gene: TRBV7-2
CDR3nt: TGTGCCAGCAGCTTAGCGAGAAGTGGGCCGTTGGCCAGGACCCAGTACTTC
CDR3aa: CASSLARSGPLARTQYF

j_gene: TRBJ2-1
abundance: -
d_gene: -
v_gene: TRBV12-3/TRBV12-4
CDR3nt: TGTGCCAGCAGTTTCGGGCCACCCTACAATGAGCAGTTCTTC
CDR3aa: CASSFGPPYNEQFF

j_gene: TRBJ2-5
abundance: many
d_gene: TRBD1
v_gene: TRBV13
CDR3nt: TGTGCCAGCAGCCTCGAATCGACAGGGGGCGCCCAGTACTTC
CDR3aa: CASSLESTGGAQYF

j_gene: TRBJ2-5
abundance: -
d_gene: -
v_gene: TRBV7-2
CDR3nt: TGTGCCAGCAGCGAGTTCGGGGGATCACAAGAGACCCAGTACTTC
CDR3aa: CASSEFGGSQETQYF

j_gene: TRBJ2-7
abundance: -
d_gene: -
v_gene: TRBV5-5
CDR3nt: TGTGCCAGCAGGGAGGGAAACTCCCACGAGCAGTACTTC
CDR3aa: CASREGNSHEQYF

j_gene: TRBJ2-2
abundance: -
d_gene: -
v_gene: TRBV9
CDR3nt: TGTGCCAGCAGCGTAGAAGAGATTCGCACCGGGGAGCTGTTTTTT
CDR3aa: CASSVEEIRTGELFF

j_gene: TRBJ2-7
abundance: -
d_gene: TRBD2
v_gene: TRBV20-1
CDR3nt: TGCAGTGCTCGAGCGGGGGGGATCTACAATGAGCAGTACTTC
CDR3aa: CSARAGGIYNEQYF

j_gene: TRBJ2-7
abundance: -
d_gene: -
v_gene: TRBV28
CDR3nt: TGTGCCAGCAGTCCCAGTCGGTGGGCCTACGAGCAGTACTTC
CDR3aa: CASSPSRWAYEQYF

j_gene: TRBJ1-5
abundance: -
d_gene: -
v_gene: TRBV29-1
CDR3nt: TGCAGCGCCGGGGGACATAATAGCAATCAGCCCCAGCATTTT
CDR3aa: CSAGGHNSNQPQHF

j_gene: TRBJ2-2
abundance: -
d_gene: TRBD2
v_gene: TRBV29-1
CDR3nt: TGCAGCATTGAAGGGACTAGCACCGGGGAGCTGTTTTTT
CDR3aa: CSIEGTSTGELFF

j_gene: TRBJ2-5
abundance: -
d_gene: -
v_gene: TRBV18
CDR3nt: TGTGCCAGCTCTTTGGACGCGCTGGAAGGGACCCAGTACTTC
CDR3aa: CASSLDALEGTQYF

j_gene: TRBJ2-1
abundance: -
d_gene: TRBD2
v_gene: TRBV4-1
CDR3nt: TGCGCCAGCACCCCAAGTGGGGGACTAGGAACCTACAATGAGCAGTTCTTC
CDR3aa: CASTPSGGLGTYNEQFF

j_gene: TRBJ1-2
abundance: -
d_gene: TRBD1
v_gene: TRBV18
CDR3nt: TGTGCCAGCTCACCACCGGGACAGGGGCTTGTGTATGGCTACACCTTC
CDR3aa: CASSPPGQGLVYGYTF